This record looks at one TCR beta chain sequence and its context. Antigen specificity is unknown. The data were obtained in a study of T cell responses to AZD1222 COVID-19 vaccine. V was trimmed by 7 bases and J by 0 bases, leaving 9 bases between them. The V gene's germline CDR1 is MNHEY and CDR2 SVGAGI. This CDR3 spans 14 amino acids. Clones were read by immunoSEQ multiplex PCR, and TCRdb kept only the in-frame ones, dropping some. Found here are some 120,000 clones, around 90% of them singletons; the top ten hold about 5.3%. Findings and limits, study-wide: Donors were largely white British and mainly female; clonal diversity was possibly underestimated. Along spike, vaccine-associated CD4 TCRs were found throughout, with dominance at 160-218 and 743-854. Sampled repertoires all dated from after the peak T cell response. Reports say nearly half of spike-specific TCRs go after unmutated variant regions.

The receptor was derived from an adult in good health. The chain couples TRBV6-5 to TRBJ2-2, with unresolved D. This sample comprised peripheral blood, obtained on day 0 of AZD1222 vaccination. The DNA for the CDR3 is TGTGCCAGCAAAGCGACCGCGAACACCGGGGAGCTGTTTTTT. Protein sequence: CASKATANTGELFF.